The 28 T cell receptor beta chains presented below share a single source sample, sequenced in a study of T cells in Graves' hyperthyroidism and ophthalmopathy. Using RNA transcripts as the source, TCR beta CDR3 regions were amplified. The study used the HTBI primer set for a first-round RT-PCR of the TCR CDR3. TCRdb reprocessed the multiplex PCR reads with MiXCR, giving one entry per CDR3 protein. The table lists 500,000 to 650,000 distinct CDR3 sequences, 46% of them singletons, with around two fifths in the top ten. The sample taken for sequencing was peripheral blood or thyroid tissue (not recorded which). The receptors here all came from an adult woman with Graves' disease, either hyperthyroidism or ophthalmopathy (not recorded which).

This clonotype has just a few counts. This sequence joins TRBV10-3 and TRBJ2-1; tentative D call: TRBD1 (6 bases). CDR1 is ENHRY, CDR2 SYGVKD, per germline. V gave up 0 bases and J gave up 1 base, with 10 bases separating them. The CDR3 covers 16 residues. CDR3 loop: CAISESPRGSYNEQFF. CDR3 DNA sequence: TGTGCCATCAGTGAGTCACCCAGGGGTTCCTACAATGAGCAGTTCTTC.

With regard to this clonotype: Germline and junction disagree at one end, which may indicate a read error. This CDR3 is CAGRVSGGQPQHF. The CDR3 DNA is TGTGCCGGCAGAGTGTCAGGGGGTCAGCCCCAGCATTTT. The gene calls are TRBV2 and TRBJ1-5, with 7 nucleotides matching TRBD1. This CDR3 contains 13 residues. Germline assignment: CDR1 SNHLY and CDR2 FYNNEI.

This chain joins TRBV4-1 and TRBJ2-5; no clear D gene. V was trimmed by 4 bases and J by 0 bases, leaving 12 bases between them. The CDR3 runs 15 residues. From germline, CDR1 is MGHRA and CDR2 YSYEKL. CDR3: CASSPGRAYQETQYF. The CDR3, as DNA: TGCGCCAGCAGCCCAGGACGAGCTTACCAAGAGACCCAGTACTTC.

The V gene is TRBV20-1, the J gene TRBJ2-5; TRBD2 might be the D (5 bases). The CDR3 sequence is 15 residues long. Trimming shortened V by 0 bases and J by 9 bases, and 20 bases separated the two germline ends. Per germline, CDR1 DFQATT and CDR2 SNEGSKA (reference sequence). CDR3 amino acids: CSARDLTAAESPQYF. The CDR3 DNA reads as TGCAGTGCTAGAGATCTCACAGCGGCGGAGTCGCCCCAGTACTTC.

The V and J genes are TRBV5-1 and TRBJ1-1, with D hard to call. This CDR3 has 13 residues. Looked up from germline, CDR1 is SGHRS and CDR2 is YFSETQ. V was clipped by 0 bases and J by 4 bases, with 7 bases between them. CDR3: CASSLAVRTEAFF. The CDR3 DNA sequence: TGCGCCAGCAGCTTGGCGGTCCGCACTGAAGCTTTCTTT.

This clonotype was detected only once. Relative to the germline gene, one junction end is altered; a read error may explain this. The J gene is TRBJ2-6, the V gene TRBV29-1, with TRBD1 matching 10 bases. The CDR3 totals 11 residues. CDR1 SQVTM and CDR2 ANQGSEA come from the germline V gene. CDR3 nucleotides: TGCAGCGGGGAGACAGGGGGCACTGAAGCTTTC. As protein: CSGETGGTEAF.

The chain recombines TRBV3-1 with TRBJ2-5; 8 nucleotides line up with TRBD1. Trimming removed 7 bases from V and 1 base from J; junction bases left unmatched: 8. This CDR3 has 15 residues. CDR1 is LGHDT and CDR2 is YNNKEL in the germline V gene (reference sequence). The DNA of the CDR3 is TGTGCCAGCAAGAGGCAGGGGACAGGCCAAGAGACCCAGTACTTC. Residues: CASKRQGTGQETQYF.

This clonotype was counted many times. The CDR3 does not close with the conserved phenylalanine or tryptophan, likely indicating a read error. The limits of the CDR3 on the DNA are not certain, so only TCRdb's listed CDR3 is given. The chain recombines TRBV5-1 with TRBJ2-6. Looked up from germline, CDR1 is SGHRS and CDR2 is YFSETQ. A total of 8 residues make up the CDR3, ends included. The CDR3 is CASSLGTS.

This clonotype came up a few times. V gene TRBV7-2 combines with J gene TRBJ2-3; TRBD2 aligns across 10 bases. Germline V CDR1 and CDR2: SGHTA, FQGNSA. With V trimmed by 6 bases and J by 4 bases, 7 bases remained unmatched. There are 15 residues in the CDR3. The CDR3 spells CASSLSGRAADTQYF. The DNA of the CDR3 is TGTGCCAGCAGTTTAAGCGGGAGGGCGGCAGATACGCAGTATTTT.

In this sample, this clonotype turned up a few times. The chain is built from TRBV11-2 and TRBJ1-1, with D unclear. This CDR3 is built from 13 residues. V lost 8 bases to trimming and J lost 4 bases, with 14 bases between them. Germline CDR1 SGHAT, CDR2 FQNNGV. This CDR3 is CASGQGMGTEAFF. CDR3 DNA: TGTGCCAGCGGCCAAGGGATGGGCACTGAAGCTTTCTTT.

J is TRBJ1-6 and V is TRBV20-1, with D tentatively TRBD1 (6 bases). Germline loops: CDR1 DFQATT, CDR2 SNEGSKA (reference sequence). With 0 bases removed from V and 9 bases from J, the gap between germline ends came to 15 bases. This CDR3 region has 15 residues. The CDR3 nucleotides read TGCAGTGCTAGAGAGGGGGGGCGCGGTGGTTCACCCCTCCACTTT. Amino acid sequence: CSAREGGRGGSPLHF.

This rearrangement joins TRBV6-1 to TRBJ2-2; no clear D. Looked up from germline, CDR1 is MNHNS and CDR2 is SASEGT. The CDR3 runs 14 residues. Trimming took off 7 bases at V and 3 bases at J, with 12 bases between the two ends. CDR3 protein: CASKPDPHTGELFF. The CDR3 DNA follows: TGTGCCAGCAAGCCGGACCCCCACACCGGGGAGCTGTTTTTT.

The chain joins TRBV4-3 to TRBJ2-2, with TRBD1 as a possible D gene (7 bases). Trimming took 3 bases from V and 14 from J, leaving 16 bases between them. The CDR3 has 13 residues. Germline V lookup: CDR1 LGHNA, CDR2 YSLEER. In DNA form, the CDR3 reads TGCGCCAGCAGCCAGGGACAGACCGGGGGACTGTTTTTT. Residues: CASSQGQTGGLFF.

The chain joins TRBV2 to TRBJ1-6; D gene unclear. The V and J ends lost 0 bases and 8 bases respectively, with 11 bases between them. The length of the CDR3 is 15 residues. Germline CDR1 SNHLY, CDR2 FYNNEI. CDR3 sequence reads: CASSEARFGDSPLHF. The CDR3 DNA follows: TGTGCCAGCAGTGAAGCTAGATTTGGGGATTCACCCCTCCACTTT.

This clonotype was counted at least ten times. The CDR3 sequence: CAISRTGMNTEAFF. The CDR3 nucleotides read TGTGCCATCAGCAGGACAGGCATGAACACTGAAGCTTTCTTT. This sequence joins TRBV10-3 and TRBJ1-1, with 7 bases fitting TRBD1. This CDR3 is 14 amino acids long. Per the germline V gene, CDR1 is ENHRY and CDR2 is SYGVKD. V trimming: 6 bases; J trimming: 0 bases; junction bases outside the gene matches: 4.

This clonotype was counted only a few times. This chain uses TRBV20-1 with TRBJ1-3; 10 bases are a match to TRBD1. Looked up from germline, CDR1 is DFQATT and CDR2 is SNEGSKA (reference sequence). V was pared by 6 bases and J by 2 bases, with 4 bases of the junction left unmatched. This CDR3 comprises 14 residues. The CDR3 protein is CSAAGTGAGNTIYF. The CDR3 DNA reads TGCAGTGCGGCCGGGACAGGGGCTGGAAACACCATATATTTT.

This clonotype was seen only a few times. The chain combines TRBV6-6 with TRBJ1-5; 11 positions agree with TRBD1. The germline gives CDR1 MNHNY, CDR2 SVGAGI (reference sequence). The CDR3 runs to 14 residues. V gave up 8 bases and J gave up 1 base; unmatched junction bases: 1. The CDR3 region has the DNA TGTGCCAGCGGGGACAGGGGGAGCAATCAGCCCCAGCATTTT. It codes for CASGDRGSNQPQHF.

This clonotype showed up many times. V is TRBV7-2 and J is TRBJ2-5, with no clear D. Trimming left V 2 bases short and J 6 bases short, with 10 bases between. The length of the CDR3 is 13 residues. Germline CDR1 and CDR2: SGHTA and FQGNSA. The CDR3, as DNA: TGTGCCAGCAGCTTAATCGTTAAAAAGACCCAGTACTTC. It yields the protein CASSLIVKKTQYF.

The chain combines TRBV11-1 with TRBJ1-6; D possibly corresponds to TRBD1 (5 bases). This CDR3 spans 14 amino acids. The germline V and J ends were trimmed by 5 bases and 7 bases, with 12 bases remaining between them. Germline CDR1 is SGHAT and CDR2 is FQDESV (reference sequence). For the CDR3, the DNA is TGTGCCAGCAGCACCAAGACAGAGAATTCACCCCTCCACTTT. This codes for CASSTKTENSPLHF.

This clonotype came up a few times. CDR3 residues: CSVVRHNGYTF. The CDR3 DNA reads as TGCAGCGTTGTGAGGCACAATGGCTACACCTTC. V and J are TRBV29-1 and TRBJ1-2, with unresolved D. Trimming took 4 bases from V and 6 from J, leaving 9 bases between them. Germline CDR1 SQVTM, CDR2 ANQGSEA. The CDR3 contains 11 residues. The full variable domain, rest sourced from reference TRBV29-1 and TRBJ1-2, is SAVISQKPSRDICQRGTSLTIQCQVDSQVTMMFWYRQQPGQSLTLIATANQGSEATYESGFVIDKFPISRPNLTFSTLTVSNMSPEDSSIYLCSVVRHNGYTFGSGTRLTVV.

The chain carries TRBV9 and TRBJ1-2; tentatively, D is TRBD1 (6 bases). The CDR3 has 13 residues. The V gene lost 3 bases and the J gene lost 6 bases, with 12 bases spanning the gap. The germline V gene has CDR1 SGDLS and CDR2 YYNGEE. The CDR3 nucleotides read TGTGCCAGCAGCGGGACAGAAGAAAATGGCTACACCTTC. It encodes CASSGTEENGYTF.

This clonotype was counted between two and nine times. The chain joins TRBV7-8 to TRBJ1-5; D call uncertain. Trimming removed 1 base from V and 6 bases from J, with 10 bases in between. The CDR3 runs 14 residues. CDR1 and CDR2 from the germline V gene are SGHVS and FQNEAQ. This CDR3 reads CASSLERTLQPQHF. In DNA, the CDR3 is TGTGCCAGCAGCTTAGAGCGCACACTTCAGCCCCAGCATTTT.

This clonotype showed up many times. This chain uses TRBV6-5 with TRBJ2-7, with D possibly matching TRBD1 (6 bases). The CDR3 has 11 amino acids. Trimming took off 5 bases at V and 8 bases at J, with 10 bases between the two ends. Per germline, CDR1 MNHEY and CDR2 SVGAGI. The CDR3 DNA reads TGTGCCAGCAGTCCGGGACACAAGCAGTACTTC. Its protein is CASSPGHKQYF.

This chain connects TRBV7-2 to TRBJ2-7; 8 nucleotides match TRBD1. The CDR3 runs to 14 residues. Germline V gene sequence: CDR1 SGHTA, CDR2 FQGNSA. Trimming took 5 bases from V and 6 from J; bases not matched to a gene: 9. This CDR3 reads CASSLGQGRAEQYF. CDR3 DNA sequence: TGTGCCAGCAGCCTCGGACAGGGTCGAGCCGAGCAGTACTTC.

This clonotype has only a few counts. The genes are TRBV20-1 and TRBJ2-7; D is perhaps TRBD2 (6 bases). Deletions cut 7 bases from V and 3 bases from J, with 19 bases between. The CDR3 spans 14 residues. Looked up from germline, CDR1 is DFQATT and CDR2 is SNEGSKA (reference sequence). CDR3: CSVIGERALYEQYF. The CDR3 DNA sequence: TGCAGTGTAATCGGTGAGCGGGCGCTCTACGAGCAGTACTTC.

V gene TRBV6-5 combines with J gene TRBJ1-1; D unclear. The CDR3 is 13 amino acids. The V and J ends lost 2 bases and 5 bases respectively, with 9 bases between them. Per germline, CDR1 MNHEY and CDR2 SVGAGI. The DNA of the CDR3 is TGTGCCAGCAGTTACAACCGAGAGACTGAAGCTTTCTTT. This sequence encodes CASSYNRETEAFF.

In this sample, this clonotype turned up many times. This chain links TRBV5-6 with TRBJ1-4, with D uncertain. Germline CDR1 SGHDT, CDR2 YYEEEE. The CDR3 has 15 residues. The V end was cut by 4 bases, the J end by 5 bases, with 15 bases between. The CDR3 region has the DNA TGTGCCAGCAGCATGGGGAGGGCTCGAAATGAAAAACTGTTTTTT. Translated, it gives CASSMGRARNEKLFF.

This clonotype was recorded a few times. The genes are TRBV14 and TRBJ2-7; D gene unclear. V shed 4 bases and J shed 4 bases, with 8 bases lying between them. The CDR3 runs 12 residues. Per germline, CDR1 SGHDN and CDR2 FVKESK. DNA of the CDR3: TGTGCCAGCAGCCGTGGCGCATACGAGCAGTACTTC. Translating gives CASSRGAYEQYF.